This record covers a single T cell receptor beta chain. This entry comes from a study of T cells in tuberculosis. This table comes from immunoSEQ multiplex PCR, and its TCRdb copy is limited to in-frame clones, with some not included. The repertoire holds about 23,000 clones, with 95% to 96% as singletons. The CDR3 is 13 residues long. J was trimmed by 3 bases and V by 10 bases; bases with no gene match: 6. Germline-derived CDR1 and CDR2 are MNHEY and SVGAGI. Material: PBMCs. The rearrangement uses TRBV6-5 and TRBJ1-5; TRBD1 aligns across 7 bases. The receptor's source is a donor aged 10-29 years with latent tuberculosis or without tuberculosis infection. In nucleotides, the CDR3 is TGTGCCACGGGCGGGACAGTCAATCAGCCCCAGCATTTT. Protein product: CATGGTVNQPQHF.